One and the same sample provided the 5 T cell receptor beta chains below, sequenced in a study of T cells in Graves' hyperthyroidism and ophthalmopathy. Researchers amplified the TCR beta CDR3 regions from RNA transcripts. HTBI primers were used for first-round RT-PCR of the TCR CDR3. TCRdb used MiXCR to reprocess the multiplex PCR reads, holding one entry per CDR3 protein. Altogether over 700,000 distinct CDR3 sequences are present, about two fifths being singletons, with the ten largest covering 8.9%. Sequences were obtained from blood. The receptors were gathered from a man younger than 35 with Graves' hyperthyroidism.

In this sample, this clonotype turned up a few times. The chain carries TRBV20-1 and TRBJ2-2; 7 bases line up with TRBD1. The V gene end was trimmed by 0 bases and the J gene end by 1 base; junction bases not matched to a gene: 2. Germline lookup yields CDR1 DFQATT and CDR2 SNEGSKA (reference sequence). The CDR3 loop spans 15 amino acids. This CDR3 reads CSAREGDRNTGELFF. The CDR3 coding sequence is TGCAGTGCTAGAGAGGGGGACAGGAACACCGGGGAGCTGTTTTTT.

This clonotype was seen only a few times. CDR3 sequence reads: CSARDRDRPLSYEQYF. CDR3 bases: TGCAGTGCTAGAGATCGAGACAGGCCCCTTTCCTACGAGCAGTACTTC. The chain links TRBV20-1 to TRBJ2-7; D perhaps matches TRBD1 (6 bases). Germline V gene sequence: CDR1 DFQATT, CDR2 SNEGSKA (reference sequence). V dropped 0 bases and J dropped 1 base, with 16 bases sitting between them. This CDR3 has 16 amino acids.

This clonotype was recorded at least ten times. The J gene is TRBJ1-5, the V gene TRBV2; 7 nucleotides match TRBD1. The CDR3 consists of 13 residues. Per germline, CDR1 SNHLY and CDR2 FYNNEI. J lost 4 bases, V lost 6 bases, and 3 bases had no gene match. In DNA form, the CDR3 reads TGTGCCAGCAGGGGGACAGATAATCAGCCCCAGCATTTT. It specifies CASRGTDNQPQHF.

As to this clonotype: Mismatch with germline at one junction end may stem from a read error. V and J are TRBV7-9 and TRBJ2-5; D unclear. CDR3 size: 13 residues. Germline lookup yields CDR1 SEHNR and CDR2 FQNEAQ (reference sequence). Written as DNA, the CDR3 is TGTACCAGCAGCTTGGGCAGCAAAGAGACCCAGTACTTC. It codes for CTSSLGSKETQYF.

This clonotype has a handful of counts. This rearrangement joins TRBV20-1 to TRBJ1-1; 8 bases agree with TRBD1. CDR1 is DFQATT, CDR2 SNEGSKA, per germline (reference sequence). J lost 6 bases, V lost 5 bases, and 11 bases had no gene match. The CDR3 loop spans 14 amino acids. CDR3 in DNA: TGCAGTGCTCAGACCGGGACAGGAGCCCCTGAAGCTTTCTTT. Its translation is CSAQTGTGAPEAFF.